Following are 18 T cell receptor beta chains from one sample sequenced in a study of graft-versus-host responses after intestinal transplantation. TCRdb's table, derived via immunoSEQ multiplex PCR, lists solely in-frame clones and lacks some. This sample yields just under 85,000 clones, of which 85% to 95% are seen a single time; 7% to 9.5% belongs to the top ten. No antigen has been identified for these receptors. The sequenced sample was unstimulated CD8+ T cells sorted from spleen or lymph node cells, obtained before transplant. These receptors were obtained from a human donor who was the organ donor for an intestinal transplant.

This clone has only a few counts. V is TRBV2 and J is TRBJ2-4, with 7 bases identical to TRBD2. Germline V gene data show CDR1 as SNHLY and CDR2 as FYNNEI. The CDR3 is 15 residues long. After removal of 7 bases from V and 1 base from J, the junction contained 7 bases not matched to a gene. Written as DNA, the CDR3 is TGTGCCAGCAAGTTGGGGGGAGGGGCCAAAAACATTCAGTACTTC. This gives the protein CASKLGGGAKNIQYF.

The V and J genes are TRBV5-1 and TRBJ2-2; 10 positions agree with TRBD2. The CDR3 consists of 18 residues. V lost 0 bases, J lost 2 bases, and 7 bases stayed unmatched. Germline V gene lookup returns CDR1 SGHRS and CDR2 YFSETQ. CDR3 loop: CASSLGSGLAVNTGELFF. The CDR3 DNA is TGCGCCAGCAGCTTGGGGTCAGGACTAGCGGTCAACACCGGGGAGCTGTTTTTT.

This clone was recorded only once. V and J are TRBV7-3 and TRBJ2-1, with D hard to call. The CDR3 runs 16 residues. V was clipped by 0 bases and J by 8 bases, with 17 bases between them. The germline gives CDR1 SGHTA, CDR2 FQGTGA. The CDR3 spells CASSLTVGVVFHEQFF. The CDR3 DNA reads as TGTGCCAGCAGCTTAACGGTCGGTGTGGTTTTCCATGAGCAGTTCTTC.

This chain joins TRBV7-2 and TRBJ1-2, with a tentative D call TRBD1 (5 bases). Looked up from germline, CDR1 is SGHTA and CDR2 is FQGNSA. CDR3 length: 16 amino acids. V lost 3 bases and J lost 4, with 18 bases in between. The CDR3 is CASSFSFLAGIYGYTF. In DNA form, the CDR3 reads TGTGCCAGCAGCTTTTCGTTCTTGGCAGGGATCTATGGCTACACCTTC.

This chain connects TRBV10-1 to TRBJ2-3; possibly TRBD2 for D (5 bases). Trimming cost V 4 bases and J 6 bases, with 14 bases left between them. This CDR3 contains 14 residues. Germline V gene data show CDR1 as WNHNN and CDR2 as SYGVQD (reference sequence). The CDR3 loop is CASSGETGSDTQYF. In nucleotides, the CDR3 is TGCGCCAGCAGTGGTGAAACGGGGTCGGATACGCAGTATTTT.

The chain links TRBV4-2 to TRBJ1-5, with unresolved D. The germline gives CDR1 LGHNA, CDR2 YNFKEQ. With 1 base removed from V and 4 bases from J, the gap between germline ends came to 11 bases. This CDR3 is built from 15 residues. The CDR3 reads CASSQAVPMNQPQHF. CDR3 coding DNA: TGTGCCAGCAGCCAAGCCGTCCCGATGAATCAGCCCCAGCATTTT.

V and J are TRBV7-9 and TRBJ2-4, with TRBD2 matching over 7 bases. There are 13 residues in the CDR3. The germline V gene encodes CDR1 SEHNR and CDR2 FQNEAQ (reference sequence). V gave up 3 bases and J gave up 12 bases; unmatched junction bases: 8. The CDR3 DNA reads as TGTGCCAGCAGCTTTTTAACTAGCGAGGCTCAGTACTTC. This gives the protein CASSFLTSEAQYF.

This clone was found once. The chain links TRBV9 to TRBJ1-2, with a possible D match to TRBD1 (5 bases). Germline-derived CDR1 and CDR2 are SGDLS and YYNGEE. V was trimmed by 3 bases and J by 8 bases, leaving 14 bases between them. The CDR3 length is 13 residues. In DNA, the CDR3 is TGTGCCAGCAGCGGGGGTGTCGGGACGGGCTACACCTTC. Its translation is CASSGGVGTGYTF.

V is TRBV27 and J is TRBJ2-5; D not resolved. The CDR3 runs to 15 residues. Per the germline V gene, CDR1 is MNHEY and CDR2 is SMNVEV (reference sequence). Trimming removed 5 bases at V and 1 base at J, with 14 bases between. CDR3 protein: CASSPIAGGQETQYF. CDR3 coding DNA: TGTGCCAGCAGTCCTATAGCTGGTGGCCAAGAGACCCAGTACTTC.

The chain couples TRBV2 to TRBJ2-7; tentatively, D is TRBD2 (6 bases). Per the germline V gene, CDR1 is SNHLY and CDR2 is FYNNEI. Trimming cost V 5 bases and J 0 bases, with 14 bases left between them. This CDR3 spans 15 amino acids. This CDR3 is CASSTSRHYSYEQYF. CDR3 sequence (DNA): TGTGCCAGCAGTACTAGCCGACATTACTCCTACGAGCAGTACTTC.

The chain employs TRBV30 and TRBJ2-7; D is uncertain. This CDR3 region has 14 residues. V dropped 5 bases and J dropped 4 bases, with 18 bases sitting between them. Germline V gene data show CDR1 as GTSNPN and CDR2 as SVGIG (reference sequence). DNA of the CDR3: TGTGCCTGGTCCAACTTCGGCGGAGATTACGAGCAGTACTTC. Protein product: CAWSNFGGDYEQYF. Based on the CDR3 plus reference TRBV30 and TRBJ2-7, the full variable domain is SQTIHQWPATLVQPVGSPLSLECTVEGTSNPNLYWYRQAAGRGLQLLFYSVGIGQISSEVPQNLSASRPQDRQFILSSKKLLLSDSGFYLCAWSNFGGDYEQYFGPGTRLTVT.

The J gene is TRBJ2-3, the V gene TRBV6-5; 11 positions agree with TRBD2. After removal of 0 bases from V and 4 bases from J, the junction contained 3 bases not matched to a gene. This CDR3 spans 16 amino acids. Germline CDR1 MNHEY, CDR2 SVGAGI. In nucleotides, the CDR3 is TGTGCCAGCAGTTACTCCGGGACTAGCGGCTCAGATACGCAGTATTTT. Translation gives CASSYSGTSGSDTQYF.

This chain joins TRBV6-5 and TRBJ1-1; D not resolved. Trimming left V 5 bases short and J 1 base short, with 8 bases between. Germline values: CDR1 MNHEY, CDR2 SVGAGI. The CDR3 has 13 residues. CDR3 protein: CASSHHPNTEAFF. In DNA form, the CDR3 reads TGTGCCAGCAGTCACCACCCGAACACTGAAGCTTTCTTT.

The chain couples TRBV5-5 to TRBJ2-7, with TRBD1 matching over 8 bases. Trimming at V came to 3 bases and at J to 1 base, leaving 0 bases not matched to a gene. The CDR3 extends over 13 amino acids. In germline, CDR1 is SGHKS, CDR2 YYEKEE (reference sequence). The chain's CDR3 is CASSWTGSYEQYF. Here the CDR3 DNA reads TGTGCCAGCAGCTGGACAGGGTCCTACGAGCAGTACTTC.

The chain combines TRBV5-1 with TRBJ2-7; perhaps TRBD1 as D (6 bases). CDR1 SGHRS and CDR2 YFSETQ come from the germline V gene. Trimming stripped 4 bases from V and 3 bases from J, with 29 bases between. The CDR3 is 19 residues long. In nucleotides, the CDR3 is TGCGCCAGCAGCACCCATACAGGGAGCAGGGAGCCCGACTTCTACGAGCAGTACTTC. Translating it yields CASSTHTGSREPDFYEQYF.

The chain employs TRBV7-9 and TRBJ2-3, with 8 positions matching TRBD1. This CDR3 contains 17 residues. Germline V gene sequence: CDR1 SEHNR, CDR2 FQNEAQ (reference sequence). The junction had 16 bases not matched to a gene; V was cut back by 7 bases and J by 4 bases. CDR3 loop: CASITDPRTGWADTQYF. The CDR3 DNA follows: TGTGCCAGCATCACTGACCCGAGGACAGGGTGGGCAGATACGCAGTATTTT. The complete variable domain, with remaining parts taken from reference TRBV7-9 and TRBJ2-3, reads DTGVSQNPRHKITKRGQNVTFRCDPISEHNRLYWYRQTLGQGPEFLTYFQNEAQLEKSRLLSDRFSAERPKGSFSTLEIQRTEQGDSAMYLCASITDPRTGWADTQYFGPGTRLTVL.

The genes are TRBV29-1 and TRBJ2-7; 11 bases agree with TRBD1. In germline, CDR1 is SQVTM, CDR2 ANQGSEA. The CDR3 runs 14 residues. Germline trimming cut 3 bases from V and 1 base from J; bases unmatched to any gene: 2. CDR3 sequence: CSVERDRGSYEQYF. The CDR3 DNA reads as TGCAGCGTTGAGAGGGACAGGGGGTCCTACGAGCAGTACTTC.

This rearrangement joins TRBV7-2 to TRBJ1-6, with unresolved D. Trimming removed 3 bases at V and 13 bases at J, with 7 bases between. The germline gives CDR1 SGHTA, CDR2 FQGNSA. This CDR3 comprises 11 residues. As DNA, the CDR3 is TGTGCCAGCAGCTTTGGTTTTCCCCTCCACTTT. Translating gives CASSFGFPLHF.